This TCR beta chain emerged from a study of cytomegalovirus exposure and HLA in healthy donors. With respect to this clone: Its antigen is not known.

Some clones are missing from TCRdb's copy, which holds only in-frame ones; the method was immunoSEQ multiplex PCR. The data show some 290,000 clones, around 90% seen once. General observations from the study: The classifier reportedly diagnosed cytomegalovirus status with high specificity and sensitivity. Generally TCR sequences proved uncommon, though certain public TCRs appeared in numerous donors. Cytomegalovirus-associated TCR beta chains were listed, numbering 164.

The CDR3 is made up of 15 amino acids. Germline-derived CDR1 and CDR2 are SQVTM and ANQGSEA. Trimming took 0 bases from V and 4 from J; bases not matched to a gene: 8. Sequencing used PBMCs. This chain connects TRBV29-1 to TRBJ1-1, with TRBD1 matching 7 bases. This clonotype was sampled from a man aged 25 to 40 in good health and CMV-seronegative. CDR3 DNA sequence: TGCAGCGTTGAAGACAACCCAGGGGGTCTCACTGAAGCTTTCTTT. Protein product: CSVEDNPGGLTEAFF.